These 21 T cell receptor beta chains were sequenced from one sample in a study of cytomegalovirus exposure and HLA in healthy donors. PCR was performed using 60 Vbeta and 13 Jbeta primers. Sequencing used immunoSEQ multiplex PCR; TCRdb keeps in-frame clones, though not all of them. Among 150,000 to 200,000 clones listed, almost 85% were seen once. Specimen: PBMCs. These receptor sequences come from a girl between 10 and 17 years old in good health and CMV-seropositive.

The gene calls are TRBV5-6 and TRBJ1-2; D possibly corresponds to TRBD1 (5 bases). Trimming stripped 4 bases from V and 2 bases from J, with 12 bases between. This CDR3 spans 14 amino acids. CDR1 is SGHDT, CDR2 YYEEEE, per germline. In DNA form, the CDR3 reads TGTGCCAGCAGCATACCGACAGCGAACTATGGCTACACCTTC. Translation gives CASSIPTANYGYTF.

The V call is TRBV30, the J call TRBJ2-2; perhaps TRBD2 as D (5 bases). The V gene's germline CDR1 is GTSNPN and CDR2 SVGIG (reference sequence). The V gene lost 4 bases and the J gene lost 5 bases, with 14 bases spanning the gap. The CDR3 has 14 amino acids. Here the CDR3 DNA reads TGTGCCTGGACCGGGGTACCTGGGACCGGGGAGCTGTTTTTT. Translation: CAWTGVPGTGELFF.

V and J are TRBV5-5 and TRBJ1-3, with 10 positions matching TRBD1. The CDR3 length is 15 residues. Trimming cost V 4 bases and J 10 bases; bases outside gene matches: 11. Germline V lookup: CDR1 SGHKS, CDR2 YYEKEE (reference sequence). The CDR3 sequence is CASSQPGTGERTIYF. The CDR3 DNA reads TGTGCCAGCAGCCAACCAGGGACAGGGGAGCGGACCATATATTTT.

DNA of the CDR3: TGTGCCAGCGGAGGGACAGGGGGCGGAGAGGATGGCTACACCTTC. It is translated as CASGGTGGGEDGYTF. This chain uses TRBV9 with TRBJ1-2; 12 bases agree with TRBD1. From germline, CDR1 is SGDLS and CDR2 YYNGEE. There are 15 residues in the CDR3. Unmatched junction bases numbered 10, after V lost 7 bases and J lost 6 bases.

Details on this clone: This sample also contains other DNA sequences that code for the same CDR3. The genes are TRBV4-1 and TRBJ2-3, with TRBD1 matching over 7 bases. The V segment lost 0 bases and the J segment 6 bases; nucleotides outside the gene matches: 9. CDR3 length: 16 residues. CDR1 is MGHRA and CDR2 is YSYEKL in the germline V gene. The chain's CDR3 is CASSQDRDRETDTQYF. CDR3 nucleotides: TGCGCCAGCAGCCAAGATCGAGACAGGGAGACGGATACGCAGTATTTT.

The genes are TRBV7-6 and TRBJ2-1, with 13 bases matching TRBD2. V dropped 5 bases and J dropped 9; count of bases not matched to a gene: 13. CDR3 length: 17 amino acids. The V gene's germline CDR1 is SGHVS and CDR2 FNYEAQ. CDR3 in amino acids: CASSLYELAGGRSEQFF. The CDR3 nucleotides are TGTGCCAGCAGCCTCTACGAACTAGCGGGGGGGCGGAGTGAGCAGTTCTTC.

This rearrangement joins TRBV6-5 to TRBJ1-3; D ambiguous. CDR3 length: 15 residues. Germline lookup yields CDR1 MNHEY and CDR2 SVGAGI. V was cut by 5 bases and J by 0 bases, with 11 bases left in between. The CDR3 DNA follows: TGTGCCAGCAGTCCAGTACAAAGCTCTGGAAACACCATATATTTT. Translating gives CASSPVQSSGNTIYF.

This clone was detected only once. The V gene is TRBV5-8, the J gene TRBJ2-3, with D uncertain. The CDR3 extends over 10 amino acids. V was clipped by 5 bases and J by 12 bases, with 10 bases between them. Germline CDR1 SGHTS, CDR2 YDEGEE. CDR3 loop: CASRSHSQYF. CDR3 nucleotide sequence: TGTGCCAGCAGGAGTCATTCTCAGTATTTT. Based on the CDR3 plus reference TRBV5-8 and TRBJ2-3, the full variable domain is EAGVTQSPTHLIKTRGQQATLRCSPISGHTSVYWYQQALGLGLQFLLWYDEGEERNRGNFPPRFSGRQFPNYSSELNVNALELEDSALYLCASRSHSQYFGPGTRLTVL.

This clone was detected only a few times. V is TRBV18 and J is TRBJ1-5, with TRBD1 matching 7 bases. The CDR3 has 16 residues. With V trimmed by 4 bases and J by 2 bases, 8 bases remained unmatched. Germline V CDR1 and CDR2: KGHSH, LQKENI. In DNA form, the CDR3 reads TGTGCCAGCTCACGAACCCGTCAGGGGGGCAATCAGCCCCAGCATTTT. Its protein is CASSRTRQGGNQPQHF.

The CDR3 here is CASSASEDSYQETQYF. Written as DNA, the CDR3 is TGTGCCAGCAGTGCCTCGGAGGACTCGTACCAAGAGACCCAGTACTTC. The V call is TRBV6-1, the J call TRBJ2-5, with a weak D call TRBD2 (5 bases). Deletions cut 4 bases from V and 0 bases from J, with 15 bases between. The CDR3 has 16 amino acids. CDR1 and CDR2 (germline): MNHNS, SASEGT.

The CDR3 reads CASSLVQSIQPQHF. The CDR3 region has the DNA TGTGCCAGCAGTTTAGTACAGTCTATTCAGCCCCAGCATTTT. The chain links TRBV28 to TRBJ1-5; the D is unclear. CDR1 MDHEN and CDR2 SYDVKM come from the germline V gene. The V end was cut by 2 bases, the J end by 6 bases, with 11 bases between. This CDR3 comprises 14 residues.

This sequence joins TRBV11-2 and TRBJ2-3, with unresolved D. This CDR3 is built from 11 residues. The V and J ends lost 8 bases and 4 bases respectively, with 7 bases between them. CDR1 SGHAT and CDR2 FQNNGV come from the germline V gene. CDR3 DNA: TGTGCCAGCCAGAAAGCAGATACGCAGTATTTT. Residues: CASQKADTQYF.

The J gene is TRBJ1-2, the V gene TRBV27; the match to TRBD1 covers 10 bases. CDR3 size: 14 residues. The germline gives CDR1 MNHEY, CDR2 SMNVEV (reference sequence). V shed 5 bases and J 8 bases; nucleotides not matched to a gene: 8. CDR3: CASSPGTGEWGYTF. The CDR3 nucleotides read TGTGCCAGCAGTCCAGGGACAGGGGAGTGGGGCTACACCTTC.

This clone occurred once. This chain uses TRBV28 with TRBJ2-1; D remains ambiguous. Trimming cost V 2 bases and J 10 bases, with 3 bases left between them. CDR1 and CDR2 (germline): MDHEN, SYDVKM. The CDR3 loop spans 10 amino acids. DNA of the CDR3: TGTGCCAGCAGTTTAGAGGAGCAGTTCTTC. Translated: CASSLEEQFF.

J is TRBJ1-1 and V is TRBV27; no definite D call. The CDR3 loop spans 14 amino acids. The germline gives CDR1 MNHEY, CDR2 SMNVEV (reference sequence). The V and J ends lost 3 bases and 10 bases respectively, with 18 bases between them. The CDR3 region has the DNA TGTGCCAGCAGTTTTGTTCCGGAGGGCGGTGGAGCTTTCTTT. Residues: CASSFVPEGGGAFF.

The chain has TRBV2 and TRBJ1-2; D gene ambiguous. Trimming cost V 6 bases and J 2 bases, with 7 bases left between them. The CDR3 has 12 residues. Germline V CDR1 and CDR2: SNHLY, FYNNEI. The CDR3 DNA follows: TGTGCCAGCAGACCGGTAAACTATGGCTACACCTTC. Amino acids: CASRPVNYGYTF.

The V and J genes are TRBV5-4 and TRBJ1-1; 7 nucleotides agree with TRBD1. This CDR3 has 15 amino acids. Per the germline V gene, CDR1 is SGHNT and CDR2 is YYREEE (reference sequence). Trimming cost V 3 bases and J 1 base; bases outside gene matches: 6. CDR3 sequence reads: CASSSRQGSNTEAFF. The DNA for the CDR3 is TGTGCCAGCAGCTCCCGACAGGGCTCGAACACTGAAGCTTTCTTT.

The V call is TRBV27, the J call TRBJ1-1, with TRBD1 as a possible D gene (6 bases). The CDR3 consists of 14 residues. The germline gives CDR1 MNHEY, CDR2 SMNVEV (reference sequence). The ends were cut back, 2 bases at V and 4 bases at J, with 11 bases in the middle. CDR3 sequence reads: CASSLTTGRTEAFF. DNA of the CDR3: TGTGCCAGCAGTTTAACTACAGGGCGCACTGAAGCTTTCTTT.

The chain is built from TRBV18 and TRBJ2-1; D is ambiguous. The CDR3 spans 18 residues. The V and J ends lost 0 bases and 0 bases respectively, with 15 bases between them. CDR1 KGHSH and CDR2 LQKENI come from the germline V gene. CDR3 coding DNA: TGTGCCAGCTCACCACCATATACGACCTCTAGCTCCTACAATGAGCAGTTCTTC. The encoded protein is CASSPPYTTSSSYNEQFF.

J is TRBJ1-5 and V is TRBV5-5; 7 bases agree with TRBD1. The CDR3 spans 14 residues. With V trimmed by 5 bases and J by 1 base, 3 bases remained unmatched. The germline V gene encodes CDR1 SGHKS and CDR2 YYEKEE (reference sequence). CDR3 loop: CASRPGQSNQPQHF. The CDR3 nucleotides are TGTGCCAGCAGACCGGGACAGAGCAATCAGCCCCAGCATTTT.

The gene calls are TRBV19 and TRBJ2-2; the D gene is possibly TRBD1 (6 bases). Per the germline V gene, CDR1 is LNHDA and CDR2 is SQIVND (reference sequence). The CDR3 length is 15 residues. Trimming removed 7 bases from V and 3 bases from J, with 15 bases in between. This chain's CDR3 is CASTQFGGYTGELFF. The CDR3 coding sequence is TGTGCCAGTACCCAGTTTGGGGGCTACACCGGGGAGCTGTTTTTT.